Below are 3 T cell receptor beta chains sequenced from a single sample in a study of T cell repertoires in cytomegalovirus infection. These TCRs are of unknown antigen specificity. TCRdb fed the reads into MiXCR, producing one record per CDR3 protein. The data show 750,000 to 950,000 distinct CDR3 sequences, roughly 29% seen once. Source: cultured CD8+ T cells from PBMCs, taken from culture after CMV antigen stimulation. The receptors originated from a human donor in good health (CMV status not recorded). Some clones in this sample may be carry-over from other donors' samples.

The chain employs TRBV6-4 and TRBJ1-1; no firm D call. The germline V gene encodes CDR1 MRHNA and CDR2 SNTAGT. Trimming shortened V by 4 bases and J by 1 base, and 7 bases separated the two germline ends. This CDR3 contains 13 residues. The CDR3 nucleotides read TGTGCCAGCAGTGGGCACGCGAACACTGAAGCTTTCTTT. Translation gives CASSGHANTEAFF.

The chain links TRBV15 to TRBJ1-1; TRBD1 agrees at 7 bases. Per the germline V gene, CDR1 is LNHNV and CDR2 is YYDKDF (reference sequence). The CDR3 contains 14 residues. With 0 bases clipped from V and 4 bases from J, the junction kept 2 bases outside the gene matches. This CDR3 is CATSRDRGPTEAFF. In DNA, the CDR3 is TGTGCCACCAGCAGAGATAGGGGGCCCACTGAAGCTTTCTTT.

This clonotype was observed a few times. The chain couples TRBV7-9 to TRBJ1-1, with a tentative D call TRBD1 (5 bases). The CDR3 loop spans 18 amino acids. Germline CDR1 reads SEHNR; CDR2 reads FQNEAQ (reference sequence). CDR3 nucleotides: TGTGCAATCCACTCCGAAGGGCAAAATGGCGCGGAGGGGCGGGGGGCTTTCTTT. It translates to CAIHSEGQNGAEGRGAFF.